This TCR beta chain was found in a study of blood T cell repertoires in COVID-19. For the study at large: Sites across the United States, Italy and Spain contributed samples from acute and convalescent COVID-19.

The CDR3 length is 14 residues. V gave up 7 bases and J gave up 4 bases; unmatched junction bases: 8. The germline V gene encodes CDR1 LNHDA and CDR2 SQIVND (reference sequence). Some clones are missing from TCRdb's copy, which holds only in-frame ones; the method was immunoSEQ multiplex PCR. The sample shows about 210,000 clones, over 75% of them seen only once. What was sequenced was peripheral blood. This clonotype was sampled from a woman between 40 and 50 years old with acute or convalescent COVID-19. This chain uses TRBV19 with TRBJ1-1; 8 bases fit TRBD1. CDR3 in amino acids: CASTTDRGGTEAFF. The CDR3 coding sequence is TGTGCCAGTACTACCGACAGGGGAGGCACTGAAGCTTTCTTT. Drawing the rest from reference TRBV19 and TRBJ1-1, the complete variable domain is DGGITQSPKYLFRKEGQNVTLSCEQNLNHDAMYWYRQDPGQGLRLIYYSQIVNDFQKGDIAEGYSVSREKKESFPLTVTSAQKNPTAFYLCASTTDRGGTEAFFGQGTRLTVV.